These T cell receptor beta chains were read from a single sample in a study of blood T cell repertoires in COVID-19. Only in-frame clones appear in the TCRdb table, and some are missing; sequencing was by immunoSEQ multiplex PCR. The data show roughly 51,000 clones, 80% to 90% seen once. Material for sequencing was peripheral blood. These receptors all come from a woman older than 75 with acute or convalescent COVID-19. CDR3s include the opening cysteine and the closing phenylalanine or tryptophan. Some rows mark clone size as missing; the rest say once, few, many or name a class of expanded clone.

>TRBV2|.|TRBJ1-2
CASSEGTGGKGGYTF
>TRBV7-3|.|TRBJ1-2
CASSLIAGAGYTF
>TRBV18|once|TRBJ2-5
CASSPRLRETQYF
>TRBV30|.|TRBJ2-7
CACGRGSYEQYF
>TRBV3-1/TRBV3-2|once|TRBJ1-2
CASSRGQANYGYTF
>TRBV21-1|.|TRBJ1-5
CASRVSASNQPQHF
>TRBV18|.|TRBJ1-2
CASSPTGARNENTF
>TRBV5-6|.|TRBJ2-3
CASSRRGKADMQYF
>TRBV30|.|TRBJ1-5
CAWSTGPNQPQHF
>TRBV7-3|.|TRBJ1-6
CASSTDTDSPLHF
>TRBV5-6|.|TRBJ2-7
CASSFSGTGAYEQYF
>TRBV4-1|.|TRBJ1-4
CASSQERVGTGLGEKLFF
>TRBV19|.|TRBJ2-1
CASSIENRAGYNEQFF
>TRBV5-1|.|TRBJ2-3
CASSLGQSTDTQYF
>TRBV5-1|.|TRBJ1-5
CASSLGNGGQPQHF
>TRBV7-9|.|TRBJ1-2
CASSPGGTGSGGYTF
>TRBV30|.|TRBJ1-1
CAWVGQGVKAFF
>TRBV20-1|.|TRBJ1-5
CSASPGTEPQHF
>TRBV16|few|TRBJ1-2
CASSQSGGVRGGYTF
>TRBV6-5|.|TRBJ2-7
CASRPTSGGAYEQYF
>TRBV20-1|.|TRBJ1-1
CSATGNTEAFF
>TRBV7-2|.|TRBJ2-1
CASRRTSGVFNEQFF
>TRBV6-5|.|TRBJ2-3
CASSIDSSTDTQYF
>TRBV6-5|.|TRBJ2-7
CASSYSNRGGEQYF
>TRBV19|.|TRBJ2-2
CASSLTGGPTGELFF
>TRBV2|.|TRBJ1-2
CASSLGGGGYTF
>TRBV2|once|TRBJ1-1
CASTGQGNTEAFF
>TRBV2|.|TRBJ2-3
CASNEGLAAYWGGADTQYF
>TRBV7-9|few|TRBJ1-2
CASSSTGNYGYTF
>TRBV29-1|.|TRBJ1-1
CSVEGEGAEAFF
>TRBV2|.|TRBJ2-2
CASSAGANTGELFF
>TRBV29-1|.|TRBJ2-1
CSVEDTSSYNEQFF
>TRBV6-5|once|TRBJ1-3
CASSLGGAGNTIYF
>TRBV5-1|.|TRBJ2-7
CASSLAGTGAPYEQYF
>TRBV27|.|TRBJ1-1
CASSFQGRGTEAFF
>TRBV2|.|TRBJ1-3
CASSGSGTGNTIYF
>TRBV5-4|.|TRBJ2-1
CASSTRTSYNEQFF
>TRBV7-9|.|TRBJ1-1
CASRSDRVHEAFF
>TRBV27|once|TRBJ2-1
CASSLRTGVGQQFF
>TRBV29-1|.|TRBJ1-6
CSVLPRTGSPLHF
>TRBV7-2|.|TRBJ2-5
CASSYRLAGELETQYF
>TRBV25-1|.|TRBJ1-5
CASAPGINQPQHF
>TRBV11-2|.|TRBJ2-7
CASSSTPSGLSSYEQYF
>TRBV9|.|TRBJ2-1
CASSVGVPRGGPSNEQFF
>TRBV30|.|TRBJ1-2
CAWRAAGTIYGYTF
>TRBV6-6|once|TRBJ2-1
CASGDGGNYNEQFF
>TRBV6-5|once|TRBJ1-1
CASRTGVTNTEAFF
>TRBV2|few|TRBJ2-1
CASSVQGNEQFF
>TRBV15|.|TRBJ1-1
CATSSRTGGFTEAFF
>TRBV19|.|TRBJ1-1
CASSQYPSLNTEAFF
>TRBV3-1/TRBV3-2|once|TRBJ1-4
CASSQGGLGEKLFF
>TRBV2|.|TRBJ2-5
CASSEWQGEETQYF
>TRBV19|.|TRBJ1-5
CASGHRGKVQPQHF
>TRBV27|.|TRBJ1-5
CASSTRRDREGNQPQHF
>TRBV7-8|.|TRBJ1-2
CASSLGAGTGSNYGYTF
>TRBV4-1|.|TRBJ2-5
CASSQGWTSGGAETQYF
>TRBV27|once|TRBJ2-7
CASTEQGPRGEQYF
>TRBV7-9|.|TRBJ1-2
CASSVSGQESYGYTF
>TRBV27|.|TRBJ1-6
CASSPLTGNSPLHF